The next 26 T cell receptor beta chains were all read from a single sample in a study of cytotoxic CD8 clonotypes in ibrutinib-treated CLL. Repertoires were generated with immunoSEQ multiplex PCR, while TCRdb's copy carries only in-frame clones and drops some. The data hold roughly 160,000 clones, with about 80% observed a single time. Material: PBMCs, obtained after 12 months of ibrutinib treatment. Receptor source: a human donor with chronic lymphocytic leukemia.

On this clone itself: A far more abundant clone sits one base away, making this likely a read error. This specimen includes other DNA sequences encoding the same CDR3. This chain connects TRBV11-2 to TRBJ1-2; no clear D. Trimming took 5 bases from V and 4 from J, leaving 20 bases between them. CDR1 and CDR2 from the germline V gene are SGHAT and FQNNGV. This CDR3 contains 16 residues. CDR3 region: CASSQERDVNLYGYTF. As DNA, the CDR3 is TGTGCCAGCAGCCAAGAAAGAGACGTGAATCTCTATGGCTACACCTTC.

This clone occurred a few times. The V gene is TRBV7-9, the J gene TRBJ1-5, with D unclear. Germline V gene data show CDR1 as SEHNR and CDR2 as FQNEAQ (reference sequence). With 2 bases removed from V and 4 bases from J, the gap between germline ends came to 6 bases. The CDR3 is made up of 13 amino acids. The CDR3 DNA reads TGTGCCAGCAGCTTAATGACGAATCAGCCCCAGCATTTT. This encodes CASSLMTNQPQHF.

The genes are TRBV7-9 and TRBJ1-1; perhaps TRBD1 as D (5 bases). Per the germline V gene, CDR1 is SEHNR and CDR2 is FQNEAQ (reference sequence). The CDR3 totals 15 residues. Trimming removed 5 bases at V and 3 bases at J, with 16 bases between. For the CDR3, the DNA is TGTGCCAGCAGCCCTGTGGAGGGGAGGCACACTGAAGCTTTCTTT. This sequence encodes CASSPVEGRHTEAFF.

The V call is TRBV11-3, the J call TRBJ1-1; TRBD1 matches at 7 bases. From germline, CDR1 is SGHNT and CDR2 YENEEA. The CDR3 runs 17 residues. The V and J ends lost 1 base and 3 bases, in that order; junction bases with no gene match: 11. The CDR3 DNA follows: TGTGCCAGCAGCTTAGGCAGCACGCAGGGGGTTGACACTGAAGCTTTCTTT. Its translation is CASSLGSTQGVDTEAFF. Drawing the rest from reference TRBV11-3 and TRBJ1-1, the complete variable domain is EAGVVQSPRYKIIEKKQPVAFWCNPISGHNTLYWYLQNLGQGPELLIRYENEEAVDDSQLPKDRFSAERLKGVDSTLKIQPAELGDSAVYLCASSLGSTQGVDTEAFFGQGTRLTVV.

The V gene is TRBV7-9, the J gene TRBJ2-7; D possibly uses TRBD1 or TRBD2 (5 bases each). V shed 4 bases and J shed 3 bases, with 16 bases lying between them. This CDR3 is built from 15 residues. CDR1 and CDR2 (germline): SEHNR, FQNEAQ (reference sequence). The CDR3 nucleotides are TGTGCCAGCAGCTCGAGGGGTGCTAGGGGCTACGAGCAGTACTTC. Translating gives CASSSRGARGYEQYF. Looking up the rest from reference TRBV7-9 and TRBJ2-7 gives the full variable domain: DTGVSQNPRHKITKRGQNVTFRCDPISEHNRLYWYRQTLGQGPEFLTYFQNEAQLEKSRLLSDRFSAERPKGSFSTLEIQRTEQGDSAMYLCASSSRGARGYEQYFGPGTRLTVT.

The chain uses TRBV5-6 and TRBJ2-3; no clear D gene. CDR1 SGHDT and CDR2 YYEEEE come from the germline V gene. V lost 3 bases and J lost 10, with 9 bases in between. The CDR3 has 11 residues. The CDR3 DNA sequence: TGTGCCAGCAGCTCGGATAGGGCGCAGTATTTT. Translation: CASSSDRAQYF.

The chain combines TRBV5-1 with TRBJ2-2; 14 nucleotides line up with TRBD2. V gave up 3 bases and J gave up 0 bases; unmatched junction bases: 10. Germline CDR1 reads SGHRS; CDR2 reads YFSETQ. This CDR3 region has 20 residues. CDR3 coding DNA: TGCGCCAGCAGCTCGATTCCGGGACTAGCGGGAGTCTCGAACACCGGGGAGCTGTTTTTT. Translating it yields CASSSIPGLAGVSNTGELFF.

This clone appeared a few times. This chain links TRBV2 with TRBJ2-1; 9 nucleotides line up with TRBD2. With V trimmed by 6 bases and J by 10 bases, 7 bases remained unmatched. The germline gives CDR1 SNHLY, CDR2 FYNNEI. The CDR3 covers 13 residues. CDR3 sequence: CASRRGGAREQFF. CDR3 in DNA: TGTGCCAGCAGGCGCGGGGGGGCACGGGAGCAGTTCTTC. The whole variable domain, remainder taken from reference TRBV2 and TRBJ2-1, is EPEVTQTPSHQVTQMGQEVILRCVPISNHLYFYWYRQILGQKVEFLVSFYNNEISEKSEIFDDQFSVERPDGSNFTLKIRSTKLEDSAMYFCASRRGGAREQFFGPGTRLTVL.

Comment on this clone: This CDR3 fails to terminate in the conserved phenylalanine or tryptophan, so it likely reflects a read error. The rearrangement links TRBV7-3 to TRBJ1-1; D not resolved. V lost 3 bases and J lost 1, with 6 bases in between. CDR1 is SGHTA and CDR2 is FQGTGA in the germline V gene. CDR3 length: 13 amino acids. The CDR3 protein is CASSLAENTEAFL. The CDR3, as DNA: TGTGCCAGCAGCTTGGCCGAGAACACTGAAGCTTTCCTT.

The chain uses TRBV5-5 and TRBJ1-1, with D hard to call. Germline CDR1 reads SGHKS; CDR2 reads YYEKEE (reference sequence). The CDR3 runs 15 residues. Trimming stripped 0 bases from V and 1 base from J, with 10 bases between. The CDR3 nucleotides read TGTGCCAGCAGCTTGGGGGTGACAAGGAACACTGAAGCTTTCTTT. It encodes CASSLGVTRNTEAFF.

The V and J genes are TRBV4-1 and TRBJ1-1; 9 positions match TRBD1. The germline V gene has CDR1 MGHRA and CDR2 YSYEKL. After removal of 2 bases from V and 9 bases from J, the junction contained 10 bases not matched to a gene. The CDR3 sequence is 15 residues long. The CDR3: CASSQRGGQGIKAFF. CDR3 DNA sequence: TGCGCCAGCAGCCAAAGGGGGGGACAGGGTATTAAAGCTTTCTTT.

This clone came up once. The chain has TRBV7-6 and TRBJ1-1; TRBD1 might be the D (6 bases). This CDR3 has 13 residues. The V end lost 5 bases, the J end lost 2 bases, and 9 bases lay between the germline ends. CDR1 is SGHVS, CDR2 FNYEAQ, per germline. CDR3 loop: CASSQDSNTEAFF. For the CDR3, the DNA is TGTGCCAGCAGCCAGGACAGCAACACTGAAGCTTTCTTT.

V and J are TRBV11-1 and TRBJ2-1; 8 bases line up with TRBD1. The CDR3 totals 15 residues. Germline V gives CDR1 SGHAT, CDR2 FQDESV (reference sequence). V was pared by 6 bases and J by 2 bases, with 6 bases of the junction left unmatched. CDR3 nucleotides: TGTGCCAGCAGTATAGGACAGGGCACCTACAATGAGCAGTTCTTC. As protein: CASSIGQGTYNEQFF.

This clone occurred a few times. The chain carries TRBV18 and TRBJ2-7; no firm D call. The CDR3 runs to 11 residues. Germline assignment: CDR1 KGHSH and CDR2 LQKENI. Trimming left V 1 base short and J 7 bases short, with 5 bases between. The DNA of the CDR3 is TGTGCCAGCTCACCACGTGAGGAGCAGTACTTC. Amino acids: CASSPREEQYF.

This chain joins TRBV10-3 and TRBJ2-6; D unresolved. Germline lookup yields CDR1 ENHRY and CDR2 SYGVKD. The germline V and J ends were trimmed by 11 bases and 4 bases, with 15 bases remaining between them. This CDR3 comprises 14 residues. The CDR3 loop reads CALSPTSGANVLTF. The CDR3 DNA sequence: TGTGCCCTAAGTCCCACTTCCGGGGCCAACGTCCTGACTTTC.

The rearrangement uses TRBV28 and TRBJ1-4, with TRBD1 matching 7 bases. The trim removed 2 bases at V and 10 bases at J, leaving 4 bases unmatched. The germline gives CDR1 MDHEN, CDR2 SYDVKM. This CDR3 is 13 amino acids long. Here the CDR3 DNA reads TGTGCCAGCAGTTTAACCAGGACAGGAAAACTGTTTTTT. Amino acids: CASSLTRTGKLFF.

CDR3 bases: TGTGCCAGCAGCCTTCGTCTCGCGGAGACCCAGTACTTC. Protein: CASSLRLAETQYF. This chain links TRBV4-2 with TRBJ2-5, with D unresolved. Deletions cut 4 bases from V and 5 bases from J, with 11 bases between. Germline V gene sequence: CDR1 LGHNA, CDR2 YNFKEQ. CDR3 length: 13 amino acids.

The J gene is TRBJ2-7, the V gene TRBV18; 10 nucleotides match TRBD2. The V segment lost 2 bases and the J segment 2 bases; nucleotides outside the gene matches: 9. The CDR3 contains 17 residues. CDR1 is KGHSH, CDR2 LQKENI, per germline. In DNA, the CDR3 is TGTGCCAGCTCACCAAGGGTTCTAGCGGGGGCTCCCTACGAGCAGTACTTC. Translation: CASSPRVLAGAPYEQYF.

This CDR3 reads CASSLTAAFSYNEQFF. CDR3 nucleotides: TGTGCCAGCAGCTTAACGGCAGCCTTCTCCTACAATGAGCAGTTCTTC. The J gene is TRBJ2-1, the V gene TRBV7-2; D unresolved. The germline CDR1 and CDR2 sequences are SGHTA and FQGNSA. Between the trimmed V and J ends, which lost 2 bases and 0 bases, there was a span of 11 bases. The CDR3 runs to 16 residues.

In its sample, this clone was seen a few times. The V gene is TRBV1, the J gene TRBJ2-3; the table's D gene call, TRBD2, was not cross checked with the DNA. TRBV1 is classified as a pseudogene. CDR3 length: 16 amino acids. In DNA form, the CDR3 reads TGCACCAGCAGGCAACTAGCGGGAGGGCCCGGAGATACGCAGTATTTT. It yields the protein CTSRQLAGGPGDTQYF.

The genes are TRBV6-5 and TRBJ1-1, with TRBD1 as a possible D gene (5 bases). The CDR3 is made up of 12 amino acids. Germline V gene data show CDR1 as MNHEY and CDR2 as SVGAGI. Trimming pared 8 bases from V and 1 base from J, leaving 8 bases between. The CDR3 sequence: CASGTGNTEAFF. The CDR3 nucleotides are TGTGCCAGCGGCACAGGGAACACTGAAGCTTTCTTT.

The rearrangement uses TRBV6-1 and TRBJ2-7; TRBD2 matches at 11 bases. CDR3 size: 16 residues. Per germline, CDR1 MNHNS and CDR2 SASEGT. The V gene end was trimmed by 4 bases and the J gene end by 4 bases; junction bases not matched to a gene: 9. The CDR3 sequence is CASSGLAGTPGYEQYF. The DNA for the CDR3 is TGTGCCAGCAGTGGACTAGCGGGGACTCCAGGGTACGAGCAGTACTTC.

CDR3 bases: TGCGCCAGCAGTATAATGCGACAGGCTGGGGGGGAGCTGTTTTTT. It codes for CASSIMRQAGGELFF. V and J are TRBV4-3 and TRBJ2-2; perhaps TRBD1 as D (6 bases). Trimming took 6 bases from V and 8 from J, leaving 19 bases between them. Germline V gene data show CDR1 as LGHNA and CDR2 as YSLEER. CDR3 length equals 15 residues.

This chain links TRBV4-3 with TRBJ1-6; the match to TRBD1 covers 9 bases. CDR1 is LGHNA and CDR2 is YSLEER in the germline V gene. The CDR3 covers 15 residues. Trimming took 5 bases from V and 7 from J; bases not matched to a gene: 6. This CDR3 reads CASSGGQGVNSPLHF. The CDR3, as DNA: TGCGCCAGCAGCGGGGGACAGGGTGTGAATTCACCCCTCCACTTT.

This clone appeared a few times. V is TRBV7-2 and J is TRBJ1-6; 9 bases fit TRBD1. V shed 5 bases, J shed 4 bases, and the junction held 3 bases outside the gene matches. The CDR3 is made up of 15 amino acids. Germline V gives CDR1 SGHTA, CDR2 FQGNSA. CDR3 sequence: CASSVDRGYNSPLHF. The CDR3 DNA sequence: TGTGCCAGCAGCGTGGACAGGGGATATAATTCACCCCTCCACTTT.

The chain uses TRBV28 and TRBJ2-2; D is unclear. The V gene's germline CDR1 is MDHEN and CDR2 SYDVKM. The CDR3 contains 16 residues. The V end was cut by 5 bases, the J end by 1 base, with 14 bases between. CDR3 in amino acids: CASSRIWTVNTGELFF. As DNA, the CDR3 is TGTGCCAGCAGTCGTATCTGGACGGTGAACACCGGGGAGCTGTTTTTT.